This T cell receptor beta chain came from a study of blood T cell repertoires in COVID-19. The protocol was immunoSEQ multiplex PCR, while the TCRdb copy is restricted to in-frame clones and leaves out a portion. The sample lists more than 250,000 clones, over 75% seen once, with about 5.4% in the top ten. V dropped 1 base and J dropped 9; count of bases not matched to a gene: 7. The CDR3 is 15 residues long. CDR1 and CDR2 (germline): LNHNV, YYDKDF (reference sequence). This clonotype was sampled from a woman aged 30 to 39 who had recovered from COVID-19. The chain has TRBV15 and TRBJ1-5; 9 bases align to TRBD1. Sequencing was carried out using PBMCs or T cells enriched from blood (not recorded which). This CDR3 is CATSRGTGALWPQHF. CDR3 DNA sequence: TGTGCCACCAGCAGAGGGACAGGGGCACTTTGGCCCCAGCATTTT.